This T cell receptor (beta chain) was obtained from a study of cytomegalovirus exposure and HLA in healthy donors. Study at large: An earlier analysis identified 100 million to 130 million unique TCR beta sequences in approximately 190 million T cells.

This CDR3 comprises 16 residues. V shed 1 base and J 3 bases; nucleotides not matched to a gene: 8. Germline V gene data show CDR1 as SEHNR and CDR2 as FQNEAQ (reference sequence). Those who donated were healthy bone marrow donors. Primers included in the PCR were 60 Vbeta and 13 Jbeta primers. As processed by the authors: In a later analysis, 75 million to 85 million unique TCR beta chains included roughly 11 million shared by two or more donors. This table comes from immunoSEQ multiplex PCR, and its TCRdb copy is limited to in-frame clones, with some not included. The DNA gave D and trimming, while V, J and clone size come from that table. The sample holds roughly 100,000 clones, under 85% seen once.

The TCR was taken from a woman aged 40-49 years in good health and CMV-seronegative. V and J are TRBV7-9 and TRBJ2-7, with 8 bases aligning to TRBD2. Sample: PBMCs. The CDR3 DNA is TGTGCCAGCAGCTTAGTTGCAGGGGCGGGGGGCTACGAGCAGTACTTC. It encodes CASSLVAGAGGYEQYF.